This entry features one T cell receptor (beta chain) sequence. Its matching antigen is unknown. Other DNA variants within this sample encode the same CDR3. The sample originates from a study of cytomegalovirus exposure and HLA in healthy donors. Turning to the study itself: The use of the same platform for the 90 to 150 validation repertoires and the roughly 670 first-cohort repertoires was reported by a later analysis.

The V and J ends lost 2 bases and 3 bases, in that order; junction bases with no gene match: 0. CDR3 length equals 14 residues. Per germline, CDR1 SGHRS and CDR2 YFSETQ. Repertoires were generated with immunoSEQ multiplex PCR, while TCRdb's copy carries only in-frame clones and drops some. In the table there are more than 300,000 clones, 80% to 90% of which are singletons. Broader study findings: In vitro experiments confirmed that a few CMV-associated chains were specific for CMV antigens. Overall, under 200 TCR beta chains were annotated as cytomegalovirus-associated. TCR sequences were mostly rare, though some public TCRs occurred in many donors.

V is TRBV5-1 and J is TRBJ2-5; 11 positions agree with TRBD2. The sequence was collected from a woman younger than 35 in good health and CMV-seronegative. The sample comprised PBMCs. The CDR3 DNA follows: TGCGCCAGCAGCTTACTAGCGGGAGAAGAGACCCAGTACTTC. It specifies CASSLLAGEETQYF. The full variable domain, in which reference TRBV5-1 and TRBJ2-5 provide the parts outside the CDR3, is KAGVTQTPRYLIKTRGQQVTLSCSPISGHRSVSWYQQTPGQGLQFLFEYFSETQRNKGNFPGRFSGRQFSNSRSEMNVSTLELGDSALYLCASSLLAGEETQYFGPGTRLLVL.